Presented here are 13 T cell receptor beta chains from one specimen sequenced in a study of CXCR3-negative and CXCR3-positive naive CD8 T cells. Through 5' RACE with UMI labels, the TRB cDNA libraries were prepared. TCRdb reprocessed the 5' RACE reads and keeps a single row for each CDR3 protein, giving no DNA. The sample spans 70,000 to 100,000 distinct CDR3 sequences; the ten largest clones claim over 1.5%. The sample was naive CXCR3- CD8+ T cells from blood. Subset noted: CD45RO-CCR7+CD27+CD95- naive CD8+ T cells lacking CXCR3 (TNR3-). These receptors were collected from a human donor in good health. Some clones in this sample may be carry-over from other donors' samples.

This sequence joins TRBV6-6 and TRBJ2-7; there is no DNA to check the TCRdb D call of TRBD2. This CDR3 is 18 amino acids long. Germline V gene lookup returns CDR1 MNHNY and CDR2 SVGAGI (reference sequence). The CDR3 protein is CASSYAALAGGPGDEQYF.

The rearrangement uses TRBV5-1 and TRBJ2-5. The germline CDR1 and CDR2 sequences are SGHRS and YFSETQ. The CDR3 spans 13 residues. CDR3 region: CASTLGERETQYF.

The V gene is TRBV7-8, the J gene TRBJ2-3; TCRdb's D call of TRBD1 is untestable without DNA. Germline assignment: CDR1 SGHVS and CDR2 FQNEAQ. This CDR3 spans 17 amino acids. CDR3 amino acids: CASSLGLGGSGTDTQYF.

The chain couples TRBV5-1 to TRBJ2-1; as DNA is missing, the TRBD2 call by TCRdb cannot be tested. In germline, CDR1 is SGHRS, CDR2 YFSETQ. The CDR3 is made up of 17 amino acids. CDR3 in amino acids: CASTTGSGRGIFDEQFF.

V usage is TRBV28 and J usage is TRBJ2-7. The CDR3 has 12 amino acids. Germline CDR1 and CDR2: MDHEN and SYDVKM. CDR3 loop: CASSLLEYEQYF.

The chain's CDR3 is CASSHGVASYNEQFF. This chain joins TRBV14 and TRBJ2-1. The CDR3 has 15 amino acids. The V gene's germline CDR1 is SGHDN and CDR2 FVKESK.

The chain links TRBV6-6 to TRBJ1-1. The CDR3 is 12 amino acids. Germline CDR1 MNHNY, CDR2 SVGAGI (reference sequence). The CDR3 protein is CASSYGVVEAFF.

This rearrangement joins TRBV12-3 or TRBV12-4 to TRBJ2-1. The CDR3 loop spans 13 amino acids. The CDR3 is CASSFSPYNEQFF.

This chain connects TRBV6-2 or TRBV6-3 to TRBJ1-2; there is no DNA to check the TCRdb D call of TRBD1. The CDR3 length is 15 residues. The germline V gene has CDR1 MNHEY and CDR2 SVGEGT. CDR3 region: CASRGGAQETYGYTF.

The chain links TRBV6-5 to TRBJ1-1; checking the TCRdb D call of TRBD1 is not possible without DNA. The CDR3 loop spans 13 amino acids. Germline V gives CDR1 MNHEY, CDR2 SVGAGI. CDR3 loop: CASSTRTVHEAFF.

CDR3: CASREGASDGYTF. The chain combines TRBV5-6 with TRBJ1-2; with no DNA, the TCRdb D assignment of TRBD1 cannot be verified. The CDR3 spans 13 residues. CDR1 is SGHDT and CDR2 is YYEEEE in the germline V gene.

The chain employs TRBV29-1 and TRBJ2-7; the D call from TCRdb, TRBD1, cannot be confirmed without DNA. This CDR3 is 12 amino acids long. Looked up from germline, CDR1 is SQVTM and CDR2 is ANQGSEA. CDR3 region: CSAEPGPGEQYF.

J is TRBJ2-1 and V is TRBV10-1; TCRdb lists TRBD1, though no DNA is available to test this call. In germline, CDR1 is WNHNN, CDR2 SYGVQD (reference sequence). This CDR3 comprises 13 residues. CDR3 region: CASYLDRGHEQFF.